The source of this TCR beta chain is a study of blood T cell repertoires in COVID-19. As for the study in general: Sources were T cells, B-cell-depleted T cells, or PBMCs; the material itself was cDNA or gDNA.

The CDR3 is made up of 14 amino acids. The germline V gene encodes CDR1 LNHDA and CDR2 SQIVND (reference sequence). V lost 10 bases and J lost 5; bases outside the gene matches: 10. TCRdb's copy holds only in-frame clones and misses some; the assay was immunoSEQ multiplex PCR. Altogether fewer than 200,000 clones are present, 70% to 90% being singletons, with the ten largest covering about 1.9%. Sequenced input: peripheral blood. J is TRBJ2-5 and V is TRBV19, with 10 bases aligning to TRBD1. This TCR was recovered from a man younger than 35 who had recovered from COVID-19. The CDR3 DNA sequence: TGTGCCACCCGGGACAGGGGCCGTGGGGAGACCCAGTACTTC. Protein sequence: CATRDRGRGETQYF.